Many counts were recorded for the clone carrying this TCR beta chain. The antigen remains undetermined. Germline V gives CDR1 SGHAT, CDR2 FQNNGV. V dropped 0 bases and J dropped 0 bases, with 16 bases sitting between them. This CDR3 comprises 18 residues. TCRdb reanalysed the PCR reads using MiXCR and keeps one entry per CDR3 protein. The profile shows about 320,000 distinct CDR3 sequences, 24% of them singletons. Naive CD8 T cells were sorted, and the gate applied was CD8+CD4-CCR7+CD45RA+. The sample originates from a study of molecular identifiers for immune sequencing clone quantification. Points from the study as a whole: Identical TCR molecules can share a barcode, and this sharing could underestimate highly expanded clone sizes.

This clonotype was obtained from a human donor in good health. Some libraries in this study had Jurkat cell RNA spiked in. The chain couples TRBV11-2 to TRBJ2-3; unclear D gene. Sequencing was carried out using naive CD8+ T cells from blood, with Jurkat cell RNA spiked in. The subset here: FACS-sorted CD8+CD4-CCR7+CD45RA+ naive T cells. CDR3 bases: TGTGCCAGCAGCTTAGATCCTTGGAGAAAGGCTAGCACAGATACGCAGTATTTT. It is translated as CASSLDPWRKASTDTQYF.